This T cell receptor (beta chain) was profiled in a study of cytomegalovirus exposure and HLA in healthy donors. The study, taken as a whole, reports: CMV antigen specificity was confirmed in vitro for three CMV-associated chains. Cytomegalovirus association was listed for under 200 TCR beta chains. The classifier, whose performance was assessed in both the original and validation cohorts, reportedly diagnosed cytomegalovirus status with high specificity and sensitivity.

Notes on this clone: Its target is not known.

Generated by immunoSEQ multiplex PCR, the TCRdb table keeps only in-frame clones and is missing some. The table has approximately 210,000 clones, roughly 82% seen once. The germline V and J ends were trimmed by 5 bases and 8 bases, with 12 bases remaining between them. Germline-derived CDR1 and CDR2 are SGHAT and FQNNGV. The CDR3 is made up of 12 amino acids. This TCR derives from a woman between 18 and 30 years old in good health and CMV-seronegative. The chain couples TRBV11-2 to TRBJ1-2; TRBD1 is a possible D gene (6 bases). The sequencing input was PBMCs. The CDR3 is CASSVHREGYTF. The DNA of the CDR3 is TGTGCCAGCAGCGTTCACAGGGAAGGCTACACCTTC.